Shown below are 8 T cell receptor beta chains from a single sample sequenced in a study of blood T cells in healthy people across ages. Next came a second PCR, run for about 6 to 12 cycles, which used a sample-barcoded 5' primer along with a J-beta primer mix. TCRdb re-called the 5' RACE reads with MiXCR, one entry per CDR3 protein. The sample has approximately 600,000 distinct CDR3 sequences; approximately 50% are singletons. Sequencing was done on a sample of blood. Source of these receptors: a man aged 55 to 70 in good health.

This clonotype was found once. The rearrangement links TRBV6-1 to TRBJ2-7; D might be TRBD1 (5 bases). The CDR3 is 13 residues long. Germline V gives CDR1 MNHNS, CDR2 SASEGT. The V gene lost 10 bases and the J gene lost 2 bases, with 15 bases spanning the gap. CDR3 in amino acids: CATARVDTYEQYF. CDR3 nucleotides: TGTGCCACCGCCAGGGTCGATACCTACGAGCAGTACTTC.

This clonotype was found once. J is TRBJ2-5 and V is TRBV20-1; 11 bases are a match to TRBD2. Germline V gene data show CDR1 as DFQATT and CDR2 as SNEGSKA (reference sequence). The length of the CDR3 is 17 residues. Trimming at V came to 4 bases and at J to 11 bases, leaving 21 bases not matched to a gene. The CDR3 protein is CSATTPLLAGGYNEQYF. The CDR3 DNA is TGCAGTGCTACAACCCCCCTCCTAGCGGGGGGATACAATGAGCAGTACTTC.

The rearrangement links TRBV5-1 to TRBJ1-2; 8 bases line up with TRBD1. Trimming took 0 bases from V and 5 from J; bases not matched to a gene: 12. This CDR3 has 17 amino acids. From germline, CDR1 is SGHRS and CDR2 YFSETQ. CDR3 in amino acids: CASSLALGPGQVYGYTF. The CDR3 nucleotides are TGCGCCAGCAGCTTGGCGCTGGGCCCGGGACAGGTATATGGCTACACCTTC.

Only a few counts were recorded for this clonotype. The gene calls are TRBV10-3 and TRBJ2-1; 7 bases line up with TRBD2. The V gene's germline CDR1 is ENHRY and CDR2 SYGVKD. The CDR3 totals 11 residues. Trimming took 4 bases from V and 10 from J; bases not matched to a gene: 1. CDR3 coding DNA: TGTGCCATCAGTGGCGGGAGCGAGCAGTTCTTC. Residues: CAISGGSEQFF.

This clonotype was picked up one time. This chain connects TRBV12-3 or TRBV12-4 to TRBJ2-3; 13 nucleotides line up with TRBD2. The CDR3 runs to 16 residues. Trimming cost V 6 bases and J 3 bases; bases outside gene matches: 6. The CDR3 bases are TGTGCCAGCAGACAGACTAGCGGGGGGATAACAGATACGCAGTATTTT. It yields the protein CASRQTSGGITDTQYF.

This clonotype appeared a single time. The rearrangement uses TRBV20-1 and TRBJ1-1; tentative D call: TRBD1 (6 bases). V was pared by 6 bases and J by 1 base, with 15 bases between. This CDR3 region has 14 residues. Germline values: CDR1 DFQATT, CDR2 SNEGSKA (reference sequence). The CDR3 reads CSAPTHRENTEAFF. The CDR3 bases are TGCAGTGCCCCAACGCACAGGGAGAACACTGAAGCTTTCTTT.

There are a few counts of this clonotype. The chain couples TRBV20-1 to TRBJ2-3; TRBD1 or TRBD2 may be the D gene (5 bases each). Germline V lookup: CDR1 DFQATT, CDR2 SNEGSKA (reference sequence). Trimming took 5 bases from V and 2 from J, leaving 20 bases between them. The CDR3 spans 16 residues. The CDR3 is CSASRGPTRFTDTQYF. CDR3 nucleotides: TGCAGTGCTTCTAGGGGACCCACGAGATTCACAGATACGCAGTATTTT.

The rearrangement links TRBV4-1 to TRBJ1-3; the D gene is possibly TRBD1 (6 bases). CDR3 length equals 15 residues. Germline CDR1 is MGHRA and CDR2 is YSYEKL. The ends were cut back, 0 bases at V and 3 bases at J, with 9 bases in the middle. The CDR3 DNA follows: TGCGCCAGCAGCCAAGAAACAGGGCGTGGAAACACCATATATTTT. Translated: CASSQETGRGNTIYF.